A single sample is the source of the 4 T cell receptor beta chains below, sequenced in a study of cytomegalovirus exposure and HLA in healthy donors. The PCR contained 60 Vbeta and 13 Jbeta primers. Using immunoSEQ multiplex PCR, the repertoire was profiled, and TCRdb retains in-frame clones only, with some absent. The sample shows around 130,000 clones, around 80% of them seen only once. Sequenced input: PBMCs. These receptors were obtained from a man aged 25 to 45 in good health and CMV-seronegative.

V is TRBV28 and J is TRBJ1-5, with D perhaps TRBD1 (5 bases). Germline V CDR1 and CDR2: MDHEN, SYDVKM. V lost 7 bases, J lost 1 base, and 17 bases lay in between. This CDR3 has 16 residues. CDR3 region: CASNRGGAESNQPQHF. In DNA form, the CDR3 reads TGTGCCAGCAATAGAGGAGGGGCAGAGAGCAATCAGCCCCAGCATTTT.

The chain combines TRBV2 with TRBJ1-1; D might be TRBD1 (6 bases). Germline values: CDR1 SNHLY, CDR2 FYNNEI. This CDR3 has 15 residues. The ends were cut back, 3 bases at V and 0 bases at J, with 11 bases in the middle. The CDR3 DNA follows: TGTGCCAGCAGTGAGACAGGCCTCATGAACACTGAAGCTTTCTTT. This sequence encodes CASSETGLMNTEAFF.

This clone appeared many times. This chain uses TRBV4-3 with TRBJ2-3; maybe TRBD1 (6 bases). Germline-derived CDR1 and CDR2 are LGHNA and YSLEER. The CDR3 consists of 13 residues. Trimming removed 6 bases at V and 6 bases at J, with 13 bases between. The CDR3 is CASSRARGDTQYF. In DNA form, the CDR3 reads TGCGCCAGCAGTCGCGCTAGGGGGGATACGCAGTATTTT.

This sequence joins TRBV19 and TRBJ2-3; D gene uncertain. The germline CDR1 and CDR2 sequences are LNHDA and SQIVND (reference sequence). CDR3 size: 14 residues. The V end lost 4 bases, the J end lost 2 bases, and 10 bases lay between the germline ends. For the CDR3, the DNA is TGTGCCAGTAGTACAGACCCGTACACAGATACGCAGTATTTT. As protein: CASSTDPYTDTQYF.